This T cell receptor beta chain was recorded in a study of T cells in Graves' hyperthyroidism and ophthalmopathy. Study background: Peripheral blood was drawn at first diagnosis, prior to all treatment. Study conclusions and caveats: The model forecast ophthalmopathy, anticipating it by a median 6.5 months before onset.

The junction had 4 bases not matched to a gene; V was cut back by 8 bases and J by 6 bases. Germline CDR1 and CDR2: ENHRY and SYGVKD. CDR3 length: 13 residues. For ophthalmopathy patients, the Clinical Activity Score was at least 3 and the NOSPECS grade at least 4; duration was under 3 months. On this clonotype itself: Its antigen is unknown.

From RNA transcripts, TCR beta CDR3 regions were amplified. The HTBI primer set was used in a first-round RT-PCR of the TCR CDR3. TCRdb called the multiplex PCR reads again in MiXCR, with one record for every CDR3 protein. In the table there are roughly 400,000 distinct CDR3 sequences, around an eighth of which are singletons. The clonotype comes from a man aged 50 to 59 with Graves' ophthalmopathy. This rearrangement joins TRBV10-3 to TRBJ2-3, with 11 bases lining up with TRBD2. The source material was blood. The CDR3: CAIGTSGTDTQYF. Here the CDR3 DNA reads TGTGCCATCGGGACTAGCGGAACCGATACGCAGTATTTT.